The 11 T cell receptor beta chains below all came from one sample that was sequenced in a study of cytomegalovirus exposure and HLA in healthy donors. TCRdb's table, derived via immunoSEQ multiplex PCR, lists solely in-frame clones and lacks some. The profile shows around 86,000 clones, approximately 93% of them singletons. The sample taken for sequencing was PBMCs. Every receptor here comes from a woman under 40 in good health and CMV-seropositive.

V is TRBV4-1 and J is TRBJ2-7; 8 bases line up with TRBD1. From germline, CDR1 is MGHRA and CDR2 YSYEKL. Trimming removed 4 bases from V and 5 bases from J; junction bases left unmatched: 13. The CDR3 sequence is 16 residues long. The CDR3 spells CASSLTDRASSNEQYF. In DNA, the CDR3 is TGCGCCAGCAGCCTTACGGACAGGGCCTCTTCTAACGAGCAGTACTTC.

This chain joins TRBV29-1 and TRBJ1-1, with D hard to call. Germline V lookup: CDR1 SQVTM, CDR2 ANQGSEA. V shed 5 bases and J shed 4 bases, with 11 bases lying between them. The CDR3 has 12 amino acids. The CDR3 loop is CSVHLSSTEAFF. Written as DNA, the CDR3 is TGCAGCGTTCACTTATCTTCCACTGAAGCTTTCTTT.

The genes are TRBV29-1 and TRBJ1-1, with D uncertain. CDR1 and CDR2 (germline): SQVTM, ANQGSEA. The V end was cut by 4 bases, the J end by 2 bases, with 14 bases between. The CDR3 extends over 14 amino acids. Written as DNA, the CDR3 is TGCAGCGTTGGTCCTACCTACAGCAACACTGAAGCTTTCTTT. It translates to CSVGPTYSNTEAFF. Combining the CDR3 with reference TRBV29-1 and TRBJ1-1 gives the whole variable domain SAVISQKPSRDICQRGTSLTIQCQVDSQVTMMFWYRQQPGQSLTLIATANQGSEATYESGFVIDKFPISRPNLTFSTLTVSNMSPEDSSIYLCSVGPTYSNTEAFFGQGTRLTVV.

The chain joins TRBV28 to TRBJ1-2, with 7 bases fitting TRBD1. There are 14 residues in the CDR3. Germline trimming cut 5 bases from V and 1 base from J; bases unmatched to any gene: 4. Germline CDR1 reads MDHEN; CDR2 reads SYDVKM. This CDR3 is CASSPDRDNYGYTF. CDR3 nucleotide sequence: TGTGCCAGCAGTCCCGACAGGGATAACTATGGCTACACCTTC.

J is TRBJ1-5 and V is TRBV18; D remains unclear. The length of the CDR3 is 15 residues. Trimming stripped 2 bases from V and 7 bases from J, with 15 bases between. Per germline, CDR1 KGHSH and CDR2 LQKENI. In nucleotides, the CDR3 is TGTGCCAGCTCACCAGGCACCCTAGCGGGCCAGCCCCAGCATTTT. This gives the protein CASSPGTLAGQPQHF.

The chain links TRBV5-1 to TRBJ2-3; 7 bases fit TRBD1. After removal of 3 bases from V and 2 bases from J, the junction contained 6 bases not matched to a gene. The length of the CDR3 is 15 residues. Germline V gene lookup returns CDR1 SGHRS and CDR2 YFSETQ. Here the CDR3 reads CASSYTGATTDTQYF. As DNA, the CDR3 is TGCGCCAGCAGCTATACAGGGGCGACCACAGATACGCAGTATTTT.

V gene TRBV28 combines with J gene TRBJ2-7; D remains ambiguous. Germline V CDR1 and CDR2: MDHEN, SYDVKM. The CDR3 length is 11 residues. Trimming pared 5 bases from V and 3 bases from J, leaving 5 bases between. DNA of the CDR3: TGTGCCAGCAGTCCAGACTACGAGCAGTACTTC. Protein product: CASSPDYEQYF.

The chain joins TRBV10-3 to TRBJ1-1, with TRBD1 matching 7 bases. CDR1 and CDR2 (germline): ENHRY, SYGVKD. Trimming at V came to 8 bases and at J to 4 bases, leaving 7 bases not matched to a gene. The CDR3 is made up of 13 amino acids. CDR3 in DNA: TGTGCCATCCAGACAGGGTCCGTCACTGAAGCTTTCTTT. Translation: CAIQTGSVTEAFF.

The chain links TRBV29-1 to TRBJ2-5; D possibly corresponds to TRBD1 (5 bases). Germline V gene sequence: CDR1 SQVTM, CDR2 ANQGSEA. V lost 3 bases, J lost 6 bases, and 17 bases lay in between. The CDR3 is 14 residues long. Here the CDR3 DNA reads TGCAGCGTTGAGTTGGGGCAGGAGCTGAAGACCCAGTACTTC. Amino acid sequence: CSVELGQELKTQYF.

This chain joins TRBV7-2 and TRBJ1-1; D is uncertain. V dropped 0 bases and J dropped 6 bases, with 8 bases sitting between them. CDR1 and CDR2 from the germline V gene are SGHTA and FQGNSA. CDR3 length: 13 residues. The CDR3 region has the DNA TGTGCCAGCAGCTTAGCGATGAGGTCTGAAGCTTTCTTT. This sequence encodes CASSLAMRSEAFF. The variable domain in full, completed from reference TRBV7-2 and TRBJ1-1, reads GAGVSQSPSNKVTEKGKDVELRCDPISGHTALYWYRQSLGQGLEFLIYFQGNSAPDKSGLPSDRFSAERTGGSVSTLTIQRTQQEDSAVYLCASSLAMRSEAFFGQGTRLTVV.

The rearrangement links TRBV6-6 to TRBJ2-1; 7 bases agree with TRBD2. The CDR3 is 13 amino acids. CDR1 and CDR2 (germline): MNHNY, SVGAGI (reference sequence). V gave up 6 bases and J gave up 7 bases; unmatched junction bases: 6. DNA for the CDR3: TGTGCCAGCAGGACCAGCGGGGTGAATGAGCAGTTCTTC. Its translation: CASRTSGVNEQFF.